A selection of T cell receptor beta chains follows, all from one sample in a study of T cells in Graves' hyperthyroidism and ophthalmopathy. In TCRdb, the multiplex PCR reads were re-called with MiXCR into one record per CDR3 protein. The sample carries some 510,000 distinct CDR3 sequences, 46% recorded once. The sequencing input was peripheral blood or thyroid tissue (not recorded which). All receptors come from a young woman with Graves' hyperthyroidism. Both conserved end residues are part of each CDR3. The D gene is left open where the match is weak. Clone size is not always given. Where it is, it says once, few, many or a class for expanded clones.

CDR3aa: CSEGEGARPQHF
CDR3nt: TGCAGTGAAGGCGAGGGGGCAAGGCCCCAGCATTTT
abundance: .
j_gene: TRBJ1-5
v_gene: TRBV20-1
d_gene: TRBD1

CDR3aa: CASSPGTFLEKTEAFF
CDR3nt: TGTGCCAGCAGCCCTGGGACGTTCCTCGAGAAGACTGAAGCTTTCTTT
abundance: .
j_gene: TRBJ1-1
v_gene: TRBV2
d_gene: .

CDR3aa: CASSQGPRGGPLHF
CDR3nt: TGTGCCAGCAGCCAAGGACCTCGAGGTGGACCCCTCCACTTT
abundance: few
j_gene: TRBJ1-6
v_gene: TRBV2
d_gene: .

CDR3aa: CASSVEQGYSPLHF
CDR3nt: TGTGCCAGCAGCGTAGAGCAGGGGTATTCACCCCTCCACTTT
abundance: few
j_gene: TRBJ1-6
v_gene: TRBV9
d_gene: .

CDR3aa: CATSDNRGGAFF
CDR3nt: TGTGCCACCAGTGATAACAGGGGAGGAGCTTTCTTT
abundance: .
j_gene: TRBJ1-1
v_gene: TRBV24-1
d_gene: TRBD1

CDR3aa: CSASSGYGNTIYF
CDR3nt: TGCAGTGCTAGTTCCGGGTATGGAAACACCATATATTTT
abundance: many
j_gene: TRBJ1-3
v_gene: TRBV20-1
d_gene: .

CDR3aa: CSVPSGMFEQYF
CDR3nt: TGCAGCGTTCCTAGCGGCATGTTCGAGCAGTACTTC
abundance: .
j_gene: TRBJ2-7
v_gene: TRBV29-1
d_gene: TRBD2

CDR3aa: CASSAGRELFF
CDR3nt: TGTGCCAGCAGCGCAGGGAGGGAGCTGTTTTTT
abundance: many
j_gene: TRBJ2-2
v_gene: TRBV7-9
d_gene: .

CDR3aa: CASSPSRQETQYF
CDR3nt: TGTGCCAGCTCACCCAGCAGACAAGAGACCCAGTACTTC
abundance: .
j_gene: TRBJ2-5
v_gene: TRBV18
d_gene: .

CDR3aa: CSARQGLGLETQYF
CDR3nt: TGCAGTGCTAGGCAGGGACTAGGTTTAGAGACCCAGTACTTC
abundance: .
j_gene: TRBJ2-5
v_gene: TRBV20-1
d_gene: TRBD2

CDR3aa: CSVRPSYNSPLHF
CDR3nt: TGCAGCGTCCGACCCTCCTATAATTCACCCCTCCACTTT
abundance: many
j_gene: TRBJ1-6
v_gene: TRBV29-1
d_gene: .